This T cell receptor beta chain was captured by sequencing in a study of blood T cell repertoires in COVID-19. About the research overall: PBMCs, B-cell-depleted T cells, or T cells provided the cDNA or gDNA that made up the material.

In the source study's methods: Reference gene primers were amplified, and this amplification served to estimate nucleated cell counts. Method: immunoSEQ multiplex PCR; TCRdb's copy keeps in-frame clones and lacks some. V and J calls and clone size come straight from that table; D and trimming were deduced from the DNA. Of 68,000 or so clones listed, about three quarters are singletons. Sequencing was done on a sample of peripheral blood. The sequence was collected from a human donor in a cohort sampled during active COVID-19.

CDR3 nucleotides: TGTGCCAGCAGCCTGGGGACTAGCGTCACAGATACGCAGTATTTT. Translating gives CASSLGTSVTDTQYF. The V gene is TRBV7-8, the J gene TRBJ2-3; TRBD2 agrees at 10 bases. The V gene end was trimmed by 5 bases and the J gene end by 2 bases; junction bases not matched to a gene: 4. The V gene's germline CDR1 is SGHVS and CDR2 FQNEAQ. The CDR3 covers 15 residues.